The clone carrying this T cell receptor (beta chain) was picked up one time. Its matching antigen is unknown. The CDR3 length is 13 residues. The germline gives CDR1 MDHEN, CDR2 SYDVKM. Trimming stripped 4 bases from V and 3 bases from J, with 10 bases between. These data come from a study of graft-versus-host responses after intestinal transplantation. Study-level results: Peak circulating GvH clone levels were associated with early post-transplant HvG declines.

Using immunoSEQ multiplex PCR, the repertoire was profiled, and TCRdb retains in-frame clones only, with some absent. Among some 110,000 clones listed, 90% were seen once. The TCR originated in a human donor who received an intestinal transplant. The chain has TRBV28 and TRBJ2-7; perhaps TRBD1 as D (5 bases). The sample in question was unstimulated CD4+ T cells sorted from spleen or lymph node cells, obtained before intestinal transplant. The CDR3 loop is CASSYTGIYEQYF. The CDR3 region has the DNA TGTGCCAGCAGTTACACAGGCATCTACGAGCAGTACTTC.